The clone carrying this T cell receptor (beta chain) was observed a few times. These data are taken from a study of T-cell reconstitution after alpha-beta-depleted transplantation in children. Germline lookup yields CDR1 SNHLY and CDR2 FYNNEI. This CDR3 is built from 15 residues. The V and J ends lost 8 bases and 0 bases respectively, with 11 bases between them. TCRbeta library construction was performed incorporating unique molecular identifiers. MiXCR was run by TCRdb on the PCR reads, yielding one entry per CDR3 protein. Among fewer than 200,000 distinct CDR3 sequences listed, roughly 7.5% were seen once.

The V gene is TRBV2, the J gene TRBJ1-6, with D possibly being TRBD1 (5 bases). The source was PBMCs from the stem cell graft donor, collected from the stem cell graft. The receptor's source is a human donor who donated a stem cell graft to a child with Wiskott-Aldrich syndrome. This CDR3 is CASESGGSYNSPLHF. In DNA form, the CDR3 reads TGTGCCAGCGAGTCCGGGGGCTCCTATAATTCACCCCTCCACTTT.